This T cell receptor (beta chain) was sequenced during a study of blood T cells in healthy people across ages. Study information: The template switching approach captured approximately one barcoded beta molecule for every two T cells. Study findings and constraints: TCR beta diversity correlated strongly with naive T cell percentage. The fall in TCR beta diversity per million T cells was roughly linear with age.

This CDR3 is built from 13 residues. The germline V gene encodes CDR1 MRHNA and CDR2 SNTAGT. A note on this clonotype: The antigen is undetermined. A junction end diverges from the germline sequence, so it may reflect a read error.

A second PCR, run for roughly 7 to 12 cycles, used a sample-barcoded 5' primer plus a J-beta primer mix. TCRdb re-analysed the 5' RACE reads in MiXCR, keeping a single row per CDR3 protein. The sample records approximately 800,000 distinct CDR3 sequences, 55% to 75% being singletons. The amount of total RNA extracted per sample was at least 5.5 micrograms. The TCR originated in a man aged 25-45 years in good health. The sequenced sample consisted of blood. The chain recombines TRBV6-4 with TRBJ1-2, with D tentatively TRBD1 (5 bases). The CDR3 protein is CASSEEGSYGHTF. As DNA, the CDR3 is TGTGCCAGCAGTGAGGAGGGGAGCTATGGCCACACCTTC.